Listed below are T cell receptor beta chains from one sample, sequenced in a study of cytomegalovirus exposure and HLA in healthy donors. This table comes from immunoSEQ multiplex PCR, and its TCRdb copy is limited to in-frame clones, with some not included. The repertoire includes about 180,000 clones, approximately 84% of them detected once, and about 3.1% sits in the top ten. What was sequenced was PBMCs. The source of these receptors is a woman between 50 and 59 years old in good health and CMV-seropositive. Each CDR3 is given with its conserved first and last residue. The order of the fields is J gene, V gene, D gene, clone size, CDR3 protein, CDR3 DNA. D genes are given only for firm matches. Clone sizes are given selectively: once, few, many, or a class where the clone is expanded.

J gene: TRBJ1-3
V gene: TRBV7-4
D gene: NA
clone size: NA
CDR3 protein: CASSSNSGNTIYF
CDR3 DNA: TGTGCCAGCAGCTCAAACTCTGGAAACACCATATATTTT

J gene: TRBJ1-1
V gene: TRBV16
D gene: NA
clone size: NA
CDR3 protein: CASSLEQGGTEAFF
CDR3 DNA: TGTGCCAGCAGCCTAGAACAGGGTGGCACTGAAGCTTTCTTT

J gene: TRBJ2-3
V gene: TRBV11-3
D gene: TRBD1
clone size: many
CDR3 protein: CASSDRGPSTDTQYF
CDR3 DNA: TGTGCCAGCTCCGACAGGGGGCCATCCACAGATACGCAGTATTTT

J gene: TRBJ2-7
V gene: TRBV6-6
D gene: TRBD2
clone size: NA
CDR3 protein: CASSFRVSGISYEQYF
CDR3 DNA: TGTGCCAGCAGTTTCCGTGTTAGCGGGATCTCCTACGAGCAGTACTTC

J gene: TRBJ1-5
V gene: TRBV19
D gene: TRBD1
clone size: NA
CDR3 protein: CASSRAYRGSNQPQHF
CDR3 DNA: TGTGCCAGTAGTAGGGCATACAGGGGAAGCAATCAGCCCCAGCATTTT

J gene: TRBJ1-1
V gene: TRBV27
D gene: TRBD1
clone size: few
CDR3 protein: CASRRTGAGSEAFF
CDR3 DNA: TGTGCCAGCAGAAGAACAGGGGCTGGTTCTGAAGCTTTCTTT

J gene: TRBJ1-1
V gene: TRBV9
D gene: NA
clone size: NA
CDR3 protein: CASSVGPQGEAFF
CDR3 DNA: TGTGCCAGCAGCGTAGGACCCCAGGGTGAAGCTTTCTTT

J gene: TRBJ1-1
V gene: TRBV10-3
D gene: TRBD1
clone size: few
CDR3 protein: CAISLKGAGEAFF
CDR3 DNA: TGTGCCATCAGTCTTAAGGGGGCGGGTGAAGCTTTCTTT

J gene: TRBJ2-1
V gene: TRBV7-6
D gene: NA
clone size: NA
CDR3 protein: CASSSEQGPYNEQFF
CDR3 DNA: TGTGCCAGCAGCTCAGAACAGGGACCCTACAATGAGCAGTTCTTC

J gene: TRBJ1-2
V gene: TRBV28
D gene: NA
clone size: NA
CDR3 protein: CASSSGSLGYTF
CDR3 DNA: TGTGCCAGCAGTTCCGGGTCTCTGGGCTACACCTTC

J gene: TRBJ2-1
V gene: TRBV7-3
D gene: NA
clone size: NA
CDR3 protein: CASSLRASGPLNEQFF
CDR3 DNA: TGTGCCAGCAGCTTACGGGCCAGCGGGCCCCTCAATGAGCAGTTCTTC

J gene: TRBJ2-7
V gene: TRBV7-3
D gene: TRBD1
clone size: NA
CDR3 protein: CASSTLPGQNYEQYF
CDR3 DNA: TGTGCCAGCAGCACCCTACCGGGACAGAACTACGAGCAGTACTTC

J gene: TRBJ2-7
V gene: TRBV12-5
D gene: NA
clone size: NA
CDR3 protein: CASGLVLAATYEQYF
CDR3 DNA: TGTGCTAGTGGTTTGGTATTGGCGGCTACCTACGAGCAGTACTTC

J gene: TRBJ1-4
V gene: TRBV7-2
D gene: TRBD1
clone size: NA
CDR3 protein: CASSLSRGQHEKLFF
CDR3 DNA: TGTGCCAGCAGCTTAAGCAGGGGGCAACATGAAAAACTGTTTTTT

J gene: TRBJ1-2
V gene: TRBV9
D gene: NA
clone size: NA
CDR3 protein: CASSVAGGLTF
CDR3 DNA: TGTGCCAGCAGCGTAGCGGGGGGGCTCACCTTC

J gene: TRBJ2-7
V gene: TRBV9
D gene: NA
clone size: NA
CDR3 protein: CASSARGSSYEQYF
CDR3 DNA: TGTGCCAGCAGCGCCCGTGGGAGCTCCTACGAGCAGTACTTC

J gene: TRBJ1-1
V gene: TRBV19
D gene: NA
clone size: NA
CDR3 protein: CASSIGTVPGAFF
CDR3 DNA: TGTGCCAGTAGTATAGGTACAGTCCCTGGGGCTTTCTTT

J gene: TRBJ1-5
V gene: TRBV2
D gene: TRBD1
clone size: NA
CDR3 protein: CASSQQGAGQPQHF
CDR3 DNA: TGTGCCAGCAGTCAGCAGGGGGCCGGCCAGCCCCAGCATTTT

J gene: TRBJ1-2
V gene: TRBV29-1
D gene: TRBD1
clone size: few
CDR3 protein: CSVGGTGGSGYTF
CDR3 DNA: TGCAGCGTGGGAGGGACAGGGGGCTCTGGCTACACCTTC

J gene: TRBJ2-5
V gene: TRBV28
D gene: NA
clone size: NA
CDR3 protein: CASSPPGDRKAQYF
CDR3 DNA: TGTGCCAGCAGTCCCCCGGGGGACCGGAAGGCCCAGTACTTC

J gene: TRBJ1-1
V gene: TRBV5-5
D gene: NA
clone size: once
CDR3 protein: CATNKRGIDPNTEAFF
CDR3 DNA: TGTGCCACCAACAAAAGAGGGATCGACCCGAACACTGAAGCTTTCTTT

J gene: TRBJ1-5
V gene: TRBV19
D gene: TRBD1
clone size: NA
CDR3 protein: CASRAPGTGPGQHF
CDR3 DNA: TGTGCCAGTAGGGCCCCCGGGACAGGGCCCGGCCAGCATTTT